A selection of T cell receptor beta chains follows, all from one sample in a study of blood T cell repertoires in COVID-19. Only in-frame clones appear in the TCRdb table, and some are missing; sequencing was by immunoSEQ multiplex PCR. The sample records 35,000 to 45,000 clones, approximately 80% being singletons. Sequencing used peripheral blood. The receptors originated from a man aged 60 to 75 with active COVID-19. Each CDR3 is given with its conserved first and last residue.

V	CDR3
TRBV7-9	CASSPQGIANEKLFF
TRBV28	CASSLGQSGYTF
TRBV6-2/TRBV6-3	CASSRPISGFYEQYF
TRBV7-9	CASSDPGGAGNTIYF
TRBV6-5	CASSQRRTGIGELFF
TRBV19	CASTFSGGWRSYNEQFF
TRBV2	CAVRGGANVLTF
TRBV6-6	CASSSTLSYEQYF
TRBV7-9	CASSFSGSTGELFF
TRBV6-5	CASNNHRDEGGYTF
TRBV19	CASSSSGGLSSYNEQFF
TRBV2	CASKEGARMAGTEAFF
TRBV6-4	CASSGTFPYTDTQYF
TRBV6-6	CASSFRDRGHLGGYTF
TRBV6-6	CASSYSDNYEQYF
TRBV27	CASSSELDLSYNEQFF
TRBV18	CASSPTITGGSTDTQYF
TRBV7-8	CASSLPPGGYTF
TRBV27	CASSPLPGGPGGYTF
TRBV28	CASSITGVGNSPLHF
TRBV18	CASSPAGTGARGYTF
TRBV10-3	CAISGSQGSNYGYTF
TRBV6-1	CASNVQGVNTEAFF
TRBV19	CASSMRDREAFF
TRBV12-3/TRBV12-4	CASSWGAGNTIYF
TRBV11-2	CASSFLAGGSTEAFF
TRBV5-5	CASSSLGAGSQETQYF
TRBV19	CASSQDRGSNYGYTF
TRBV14	CASSAPPIVPSNEQFF
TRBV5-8	CASSLGDLLTNIQYF
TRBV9	CASSAEAGNTIYF
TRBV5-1	CASSLDTSRNSPLHF
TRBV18	CASSPTTSNTGELFF
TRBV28	CASSTGSQPQHF
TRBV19	CASSGRTEAFF
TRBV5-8	CASSFYGGANVLTF
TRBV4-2	CASSQGLAGVTGELFF
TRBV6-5	CASRSGMGQPQHF
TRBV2	CASSFGTGGPSGELFF
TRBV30	CAWGQSTQYF